A selection of T cell receptor beta chains follows, all from one sample in a study of cytomegalovirus exposure and HLA in healthy donors. Produced via immunoSEQ multiplex PCR; TCRdb's table is partial and in-frame only. The table records approximately 130,000 clones, just under 80% of them present only once. Sequenced material: PBMCs. All receptors come from a woman aged 40 to 50 in good health and CMV-seronegative. The CDR3 runs from the conserved cysteine through the conserved F or W. D genes are given only for firm matches. Some rows have no size entry. The others give once, few or many, or a class for an expanded clone.

j_gene: TRBJ1-1
abundance: few
d_gene: .
v_gene: TRBV29-1
CDR3nt: TGCAGCGTTTCCCCGGACTTAGATACTGAAGCTTTCTTT
CDR3aa: CSVSPDLDTEAFF

j_gene: TRBJ2-1
abundance: .
d_gene: TRBD1
v_gene: TRBV11-2
CDR3nt: TGTGCCAGCAGCTACAGGGGGAATGAGCAGTTCTTC
CDR3aa: CASSYRGNEQFF

j_gene: TRBJ1-1
abundance: .
d_gene: .
v_gene: TRBV6-1
CDR3nt: TGTGCCAGCAGTGATGCGGGGGCGGTTGAAGCTTTCTTT
CDR3aa: CASSDAGAVEAFF

j_gene: TRBJ2-3
abundance: once
d_gene: TRBD2
v_gene: TRBV5-4
CDR3nt: TGTGCCAGCAGCAGAGGACTAGCGGGGGACCCAGATACGCAGTATTTT
CDR3aa: CASSRGLAGDPDTQYF

j_gene: TRBJ2-5
abundance: .
d_gene: .
v_gene: TRBV20-1
CDR3nt: TGCAGTGCTAGGCCCCAGGAGACCCAGTACTTC
CDR3aa: CSARPQETQYF

j_gene: TRBJ2-3
abundance: .
d_gene: TRBD2
v_gene: TRBV27
CDR3nt: TGTGCCAGCAGTTTATCTGCGGGAGTTACAGATACGCAGTATTTT
CDR3aa: CASSLSAGVTDTQYF

j_gene: TRBJ1-3
abundance: .
d_gene: .
v_gene: TRBV6-6
CDR3nt: TGTGCCAGCAGTTACTCGGTAGCAGGGTCTGGAAACACCATATATTTT
CDR3aa: CASSYSVAGSGNTIYF

j_gene: TRBJ1-1
abundance: .
d_gene: .
v_gene: TRBV28
CDR3nt: TGTGCCAGCACCGACACCCTGAACACTGAAGCTTTCTTT
CDR3aa: CASTDTLNTEAFF

j_gene: TRBJ2-7
abundance: .
d_gene: TRBD1
v_gene: TRBV2
CDR3nt: TGTGCCAGCATAGCGAGGACAGGGGGCTACGAGCAGTACTTC
CDR3aa: CASIARTGGYEQYF

j_gene: TRBJ1-1
abundance: .
d_gene: TRBD1
v_gene: TRBV2
CDR3nt: TGTGCCAGCAGGAGCCCGACAGGGTCTAATGAAGCTTTCTTT
CDR3aa: CASRSPTGSNEAFF

j_gene: TRBJ1-5
abundance: .
d_gene: .
v_gene: TRBV7-2
CDR3nt: TGTGCCAGCAGCTTGGAAACCGGACTTAATCAGCCCCAGCATTTT
CDR3aa: CASSLETGLNQPQHF

j_gene: TRBJ2-1
abundance: few
d_gene: .
v_gene: TRBV4-2
CDR3nt: TGTGCCAGCAGCCAAGATGGTTGGACTAACAATGAGCAGTTCTTC
CDR3aa: CASSQDGWTNNEQFF

j_gene: TRBJ2-7
abundance: .
d_gene: .
v_gene: TRBV6-6
CDR3nt: TGTGCCAGCAGTTACTTGAGCGACGAGCAGTACTTC
CDR3aa: CASSYLSDEQYF

j_gene: TRBJ2-1
abundance: few
d_gene: TRBD2
v_gene: TRBV6-1
CDR3nt: TGTGCCAGCAGCCGAGCGGGACCGGGAAATGAGCAGTTCTTC
CDR3aa: CASSRAGPGNEQFF

j_gene: TRBJ2-2
abundance: .
d_gene: TRBD1
v_gene: TRBV30
CDR3nt: TGTGCCTGCCCCGCGGGACAGGGTTTCCCCGGGGAGCTGTTTTTT
CDR3aa: CACPAGQGFPGELFF

j_gene: TRBJ2-5
abundance: .
d_gene: TRBD1
v_gene: TRBV27
CDR3nt: TGTGCCAGCAGTTTAGGGGACAGGGAGTACTTC
CDR3aa: CASSLGDREYF

j_gene: TRBJ2-4
abundance: once
d_gene: .
v_gene: TRBV10-3
CDR3nt: TGTGCCATCAGTGAGACCCGGGACTCAAACATTCAGTACTTC
CDR3aa: CAISETRDSNIQYF

j_gene: TRBJ1-4
abundance: few
d_gene: TRBD1
v_gene: TRBV6-4
CDR3nt: TGTGCCAGCAGTGCCTTCTACGGACAGGGGAATGAAAAACTGTTTTTT
CDR3aa: CASSAFYGQGNEKLFF

j_gene: TRBJ2-3
abundance: .
d_gene: TRBD2
v_gene: TRBV28
CDR3nt: TGTGCCAGCAGTTCTAGCGGGGGGGTTCAAAACACAGATACGCAGTATTTT
CDR3aa: CASSSSGGVQNTDTQYF

j_gene: TRBJ2-1
abundance: .
d_gene: .
v_gene: TRBV2
CDR3nt: TGTGCCAGCCTCAATAGCCGAAGCTCCTACAATGAGCAGTTCTTC
CDR3aa: CASLNSRSSYNEQFF

j_gene: TRBJ2-7
abundance: .
d_gene: .
v_gene: TRBV6-6
CDR3nt: TGTGCCAGCACCTTAGGTGGCCAGGGTGTCTACGAGCAGTACTTC
CDR3aa: CASTLGGQGVYEQYF

j_gene: TRBJ2-5
abundance: .
d_gene: .
v_gene: TRBV6-5
CDR3nt: TGTGCCAGCAGTTACTCGGGCCAAGGACGGGAGGAGACCCAGTACTTC
CDR3aa: CASSYSGQGREETQYF

j_gene: TRBJ1-2
abundance: once
d_gene: .
v_gene: TRBV18
CDR3nt: TGTGCCAGCTCACCGAACACAGGATATCCTAACTATGGCTACACCTTC
CDR3aa: CASSPNTGYPNYGYTF

j_gene: TRBJ2-2
abundance: .
d_gene: TRBD2
v_gene: TRBV18
CDR3nt: TGTGCCAGCTCACCTCAGCGGGGGTCCGGGGAGCTGTTTTTT
CDR3aa: CASSPQRGSGELFF

j_gene: TRBJ1-6
abundance: .
d_gene: .
v_gene: TRBV9
CDR3nt: TGTGCCAGCAGCCCTAGTGATTCACCCCTCCACTTT
CDR3aa: CASSPSDSPLHF

j_gene: TRBJ2-1
abundance: .
d_gene: .
v_gene: TRBV7-6
CDR3nt: TGTGCCAGCAGCTTATCTAGTTCTAGCTCCTACAATGAGCAGTTCTTC
CDR3aa: CASSLSSSSSYNEQFF

j_gene: TRBJ1-1
abundance: .
d_gene: .
v_gene: TRBV7-9
CDR3nt: TGTGCCAGCAGCTTAACGAGAGACAGGTGGTACACTGAAGCTTTCTTT
CDR3aa: CASSLTRDRWYTEAFF

j_gene: TRBJ2-1
abundance: .
d_gene: .
v_gene: TRBV7-3
CDR3nt: TGTGCCAGCAGCTTCGGGTCCTCCTCCTACAATGAGCAGTTCTTC
CDR3aa: CASSFGSSSYNEQFF

j_gene: TRBJ2-3
abundance: .
d_gene: TRBD1
v_gene: TRBV5-4
CDR3nt: TGTGCCAGCAGCAGGGACAGGGAACGCACAGATACGCAGTATTTT
CDR3aa: CASSRDRERTDTQYF

j_gene: TRBJ2-5
abundance: few
d_gene: .
v_gene: TRBV19
CDR3nt: TGTGCCAGTAGATCTACAGGTGGGGACCAAGAGACCCAGTACTTC
CDR3aa: CASRSTGGDQETQYF

j_gene: TRBJ1-2
abundance: .
d_gene: .
v_gene: TRBV19
CDR3nt: TGTGCCAGTAGTATAGAGAGGGGGGGCGCGTATGGCTACACCTTC
CDR3aa: CASSIERGGAYGYTF

j_gene: TRBJ2-3
abundance: few
d_gene: .
v_gene: TRBV27
CDR3nt: TGTGCCAGCAGAGTAGGGGGTAGCACAGATACGCAGTATTTT
CDR3aa: CASRVGGSTDTQYF

j_gene: TRBJ2-2
abundance: few
d_gene: .
v_gene: TRBV18
CDR3nt: TGTGCCAGTACAGGGTTTCACGGGGAGCTGTTTTTT
CDR3aa: CASTGFHGELFF

j_gene: TRBJ1-6
abundance: .
d_gene: TRBD1
v_gene: TRBV5-1
CDR3nt: TGCGCCAGCACGCCGGGACAGGGGGCCGATGTGAATTCACCCCTCCACTTT
CDR3aa: CASTPGQGADVNSPLHF

j_gene: TRBJ2-3
abundance: .
d_gene: TRBD2
v_gene: TRBV7-3
CDR3nt: TGTGCCAGCAGCCCAGCGGGGGGGCTAACAGATACGCAGTATTTT
CDR3aa: CASSPAGGLTDTQYF

j_gene: TRBJ1-1
abundance: .
d_gene: .
v_gene: TRBV7-9
CDR3nt: TGTGCCAGCGGGCACCCGAACACTGAAGCTTTCTTT
CDR3aa: CASGHPNTEAFF

j_gene: TRBJ1-2
abundance: once
d_gene: .
v_gene: TRBV21-1
CDR3nt: TGTGCCAGCAGCAAATCCTACAGGGCCCTATGTGGCTACACCTTC
CDR3aa: CASSKSYRALCGYTF

j_gene: TRBJ2-2
abundance: once
d_gene: .
v_gene: TRBV5-4
CDR3nt: TGTGCCAGCAGCCGATATGACACGTTGAACACCGGGGAGCTGTTTTTT
CDR3aa: CASSRYDTLNTGELFF

j_gene: TRBJ2-7
abundance: .
d_gene: TRBD1
v_gene: TRBV28
CDR3nt: TGTGCCAGCAGTTTCCCAGGACAGGGTTACTACGAGCAGTACTTC
CDR3aa: CASSFPGQGYYEQYF

j_gene: TRBJ2-7
abundance: .
d_gene: .
v_gene: TRBV28
CDR3nt: TGTGCCAGCAGTTTAGCGGATGCCCGGAACGAGCAGTACTTC
CDR3aa: CASSLADARNEQYF